This T cell receptor (beta chain) is from a study of PD-1 blockade in classical Hodgkin lymphoma. For the study at large: A 3 mg/kg intravenous dose of nivolumab was received by patients every 2 weeks.

General observations from the study: Patients with a complete response exhibited baseline diversity comparable to newly diagnosed patients. Diversity in CD4+ TCRs, unlike that measured in CD8+ TCRs, had risen significantly by C4D1. Lower baseline TCR diversity was reported for newly diagnosed patients than for healthy donors.

Sequencing used immunoSEQ multiplex PCR; TCRdb keeps in-frame clones, though not all of them. The table has approximately 46,000 clones, 73% seen once; the top ten hold around 10%. The patients all showed relapse after autologous stem cell transplantation, while their brentuximab vedotin exposure varied. On this clone: Its target is not known. Since a far larger clone is one base different, this is likely a read error.

Trimming took off 4 bases at V and 1 base at J, with 7 bases between the two ends. The CDR3 spans 13 residues. Germline V gene sequence: CDR1 SGHAT, CDR2 FQNNGV. This specimen was peripheral blood mononuclear cells (PBMCs), taken at baseline. The chain joins TRBV11-2 to TRBJ1-1, with D possibly matching TRBD1 (6 bases). The TCR sequence derives from a human donor with classical Hodgkin lymphoma. CDR3 region: CASSWTENTEAFF. The DNA for the CDR3 is TGTGCCAGCAGCTGGACAGAGAACACTGAAGCTTTCTTT.